A single T cell receptor (beta chain) is shown here with its context. This sample was included in a study of blood T cell repertoires in COVID-19. The method was immunoSEQ multiplex PCR; TCRdb's version includes in-frame clones alone and lacks a portion of them. The repertoire holds about 140,000 clones, with nearly 90% as singletons. The CDR3 totals 14 residues. The germline V gene encodes CDR1 LGHNT and CDR2 FRNRAP. Losses at the gene ends were 7 bases for V and 3 bases for J; bases not matched to a gene: 6. The chain recombines TRBV12-5 with TRBJ1-5, with 7 positions matching TRBD1. Source material: peripheral blood. The TCR originated in a man in his 70s with acute or convalescent COVID-19. The CDR3 loop is CASALTGANQPQHF. The DNA for the CDR3 is TGTGCTAGTGCCTTAACAGGGGCCAATCAGCCCCAGCATTTT.